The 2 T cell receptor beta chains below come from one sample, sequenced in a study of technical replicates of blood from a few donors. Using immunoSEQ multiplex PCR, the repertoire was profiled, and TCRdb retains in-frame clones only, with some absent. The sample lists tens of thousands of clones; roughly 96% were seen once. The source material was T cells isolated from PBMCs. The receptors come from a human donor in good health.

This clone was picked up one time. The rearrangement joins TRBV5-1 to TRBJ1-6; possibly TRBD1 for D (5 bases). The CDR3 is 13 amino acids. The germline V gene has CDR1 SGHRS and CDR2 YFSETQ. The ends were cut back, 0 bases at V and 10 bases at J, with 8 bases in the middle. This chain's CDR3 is CASSLAGVSPLHF. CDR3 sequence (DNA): TGCGCCAGCAGCTTGGCGGGGGTCTCACCCCTCCACTTT.

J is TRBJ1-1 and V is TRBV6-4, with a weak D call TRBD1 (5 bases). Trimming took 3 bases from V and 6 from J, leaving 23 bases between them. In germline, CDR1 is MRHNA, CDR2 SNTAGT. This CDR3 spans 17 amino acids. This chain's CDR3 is CASSEVGYGGVPAEAFF. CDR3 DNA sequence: TGTGCCAGCAGTGAGGTTGGATACGGGGGAGTGCCCGCTGAAGCTTTCTTT.